This is a list of T cell receptor beta chains from one sample in a study of radiation and T cells in renal cell carcinoma. The method was immunoSEQ multiplex PCR; TCRdb's version includes in-frame clones alone and lacks a portion of them. The sample holds about 130,000 clones, about 81% seen once. This specimen consisted of blood, obtained from a patient whose treatment included radiotherapy and nephrectomy. Receptors originate from a woman in her fifties or sixties with renal cell carcinoma. The CDR3 runs from the conserved cysteine through the conserved F or W. A D gene is named only where the DNA matches it firmly. Expanded clones are given a class, and other clones once, few, many or no size at all.

d_call clone_size j_call v_call cdr3_aa cdr3_nt
- once TRBJ2-7 TRBV29-1 CSVEGLQNRRYEQYF TGCAGCGTTGAAGGGCTCCAGAATCGGAGGTACGAGCAGTACTTC
TRBD2 - TRBJ2-7 TRBV7-2 CASSLAAGVDTKGYF TGTGCCAGCAGCTTAGCCGCGGGGGTTGACACAAAAGGGTACTTC
- - TRBJ2-5 TRBV11-3 CASSPGTARGGQETQYF TGTGCCAGCAGCCCAGGCACGGCCAGGGGGGGACAAGAGACCCAGTACTTC
TRBD1 once TRBJ2-7 TRBV27 CASSNAGTGLNEQYF TGTGCCAGCTCAAACGCTGGGACAGGCTTGAACGAGCAGTACTTC
- - TRBJ1-2 TRBV27 CASSLSGRNGYTF TGTGCCAGCAGTTTATCAGGCAGGAATGGCTACACCTTC
- once TRBJ2-2 TRBV4-1 CASSQRRQGNTGELFF TGCGCCAGCAGCCAAAGAAGGCAGGGGAACACCGGGGAGCTGTTTTTT
TRBD2 - TRBJ2-5 TRBV5-1 CASRRTSGGDETQYF TGCGCCAGCAGGCGAACTAGCGGGGGAGATGAGACCCAGTACTTC
- - TRBJ1-1 TRBV6-5 CASRQGGGATEAFF TGTGCCAGCAGACAGGGTGGAGGGGCCACTGAAGCTTTCTTT
TRBD2 few TRBJ2-1 TRBV9 CASSVGRTSGTRDNEQFF TGTGCCAGCAGCGTAGGACGGACTAGCGGGACACGGGATAATGAGCAGTTCTTC
TRBD1 - TRBJ1-2 TRBV19 CASRLDRGLHGYTF TGTGCCAGTAGGCTCGACAGGGGGCTCCATGGCTACACCTTC
- - TRBJ2-5 TRBV5-1 CASSLARAETQYF TGCGCCAGCAGCTTGGCCCGGGCAGAGACCCAGTACTTC
- few TRBJ2-3 TRBV6-6 CASSTFTDTQYF TGTGCCAGCAGTACGTTCACAGATACGCAGTATTTT
- few TRBJ1-1 TRBV28 CASSWGEPSYEAFF TGTGCCAGCAGTTGGGGCGAACCCTCCTATGAAGCTTTCTTT
- - TRBJ2-7 TRBV7-9 CASSSKEYRAEYF TGTGCCAGCAGCTCCAAGGAATACAGGGCGGAGTACTTC
- - TRBJ1-1 TRBV15 CATSPRADSEAFF TGTGCCACCTCCCCACGGGCCGACAGTGAAGCTTTCTTT
- - TRBJ1-1 TRBV14 CASSLLRDLNTEAFF TGTGCCAGCAGCCTCCTAAGAGACTTGAACACTGAAGCTTTCTTT
- - TRBJ1-2 TRBV5-1 CASISGNNYGYTF TGCGCCAGCATATCAGGGAATAACTATGGCTACACCTTC
- - TRBJ1-6 TRBV15 CATSRDLGAHNSPLHF TGTGCCACCAGCAGAGATTTGGGCGCCCATAATTCACCCCTCCACTTT
- once TRBJ1-1 TRBV9 CASSVGGYGMNTEAFF TGTGCCAGCAGCGTAGGGGGGTACGGAATGAACACTGAAGCTTTCTTT
- - TRBJ2-2 TRBV19 CASSTRQPANTGELFF TGTGCCAGTAGTACCCGACAGCCGGCGAACACCGGGGAGCTGTTTTTT
TRBD2 once TRBJ2-3 TRBV2 CASRGTRNTQYF TGTGCCAGCAGGGGGACTAGAAATACGCAGTATTTT
- once TRBJ2-7 TRBV2 CASRLRTAVDEQYF TGTGCCAGCAGACTACGCACAGCGGTCGACGAGCAGTACTTC
TRBD1 once TRBJ2-7 TRBV4-2 CASSQTTGVGNEQYF TGTGCCAGCAGCCAAACTACAGGGGTTGGGAACGAGCAGTACTTC
- - TRBJ2-7 TRBV19 CASSIRPVYEQYF TGTGCCAGTAGTATACGTCCCGTCTACGAGCAGTACTTC
- few TRBJ1-1 TRBV5-1 CASSLVGVGTEAFF TGCGCCAGCAGCTTGGTTGGGGTTGGCACTGAAGCTTTCTTT
TRBD2 few TRBJ2-1 TRBV11-3 CASSFGTSGNEQFF TGTGCCAGCAGCTTCGGGACTAGCGGCAATGAGCAGTTCTTC
- - TRBJ1-2 TRBV5-6 CASSSIYGCTF TGTGCCAGCAGCTCCATTTATGGCTGCACCTTC
TRBD1 - TRBJ2-7 TRBV29-1 CSVVVGGWYEQYF TGCAGCGTTGTAGTAGGGGGCTGGTACGAGCAGTACTTC
- once TRBJ2-7 TRBV6-1 CASRPGSYEQYF TGTGCCAGCAGACCGGGCTCCTACGAGCAGTACTTC
TRBD1 - TRBJ1-2 TRBV7-9 CASSPTQGEDGYTF TGTGCCAGCAGCCCAACCCAGGGGGAGGATGGCTACACCTTC
- - TRBJ1-1 TRBV20-1 CSARGTGRAFF TGCAGTGCTAGAGGTACAGGTCGGGCTTTCTTT
- - TRBJ1-2 TRBV27 CASSSLDGTYGYTF TGTGCCAGCAGTTCCTTGGACGGGACCTATGGCTACACCTTC
- - TRBJ2-7 TRBV27 CASSLYPRQYF TGTGCCAGCAGTTTATATCCACGCCAGTACTTC